Listed here are 6 T cell receptor beta chains from one sample, sequenced in a study of vaccination and CD4 T cells after COVID-19. Treatment: roughly 11-day PBMC culture with coronavirus spike peptide pools or control peptides (ViraFEST assay). The Oncomine TCR Beta short-read assay sequenced DNA from cultured CD4+ T cells. Each CDR3 protein gets one entry after TCRdb re-called the PCR reads with MiXCR. Of 14,000 or so distinct CDR3 sequences listed, 50% to 75% are singletons. For these receptors, no antigen is known. The sequenced sample was CD4+ T cells from blood, cultured in vitro. The receptors shown here come from a human donor who had recovered from COVID-19.

CDR3: CASSYDGGSSYEQYF. Here the CDR3 DNA reads TGCGCCAGCAGCTATGACGGGGGTTCGTCCTACGAGCAGTACTTC. The chain combines TRBV4-1 with TRBJ2-7; weak D call: TRBD2 (6 bases). Germline V gene sequence: CDR1 MGHRA, CDR2 YSYEKL. The CDR3 spans 15 residues. V was trimmed by 5 bases and J by 1 base, leaving 15 bases between them.

This rearrangement joins TRBV27 to TRBJ2-5; D gene unclear. Germline V lookup: CDR1 MNHEY, CDR2 SMNVEV (reference sequence). The CDR3 contains 14 residues. The V end lost 5 bases, the J end lost 5 bases, and 15 bases lay between the germline ends. The CDR3 reads CASSPHGRRETQYF. CDR3 coding DNA: TGTGCCAGCAGTCCGCATGGGCGGCGCGAGACCCAGTACTTC.

The chain has TRBV28 and TRBJ1-6; TRBD1 agrees at 7 bases. After removal of 7 bases from V and 5 bases from J, the junction contained 8 bases not matched to a gene. CDR1 is MDHEN, CDR2 SYDVKM, per germline. The CDR3 loop spans 15 amino acids. CDR3 coding DNA: TGTGCCAGCACCACAGGGGAAATCAATAATTCACCCCTCCACTTT. Its protein is CASTTGEINNSPLHF. The full variable domain, completed using reference TRBV28 and TRBJ1-6, is DVKVTQSSRYLVKRTGEKVFLECVQDMDHENMFWYRQDPGLGLRLIYFSYDVKMKEKGDIPEGYSVSREKKERFSLILESASTNQTSMYLCASTTGEINNSPLHFGNGTRLTVT.

This clonotype was counted a few times. The chain carries TRBV24-1 and TRBJ2-5, with D tentatively TRBD2 (5 bases). CDR3 length equals 14 residues. The germline CDR1 and CDR2 sequences are KGHDR and SFDVKD. V shed 2 bases and J shed 2 bases, with 8 bases lying between them. CDR3: CATSDSPGQETQYF. CDR3 nucleotide sequence: TGTGCCACCAGTGATTCCCCGGGACAAGAGACCCAGTACTTC.

This clonotype was observed a few times. V and J are TRBV7-2 and TRBJ2-4; no reliable D call. The ends were cut back, 2 bases at V and 0 bases at J, with 8 bases in the middle. CDR3 length: 15 amino acids. The germline V gene encodes CDR1 SGHTA and CDR2 FQGNSA. CDR3 nucleotides: TGTGCCAGCAGCTTAAGCTCTGAAGCCAAAAACATTCAGTACTTC. Translated: CASSLSSEAKNIQYF. The complete variable domain, with remaining parts taken from reference TRBV7-2 and TRBJ2-4, reads GAGVSQSPSNKVTEKGKDVELRCDPISGHTALYWYRQSLGQGLEFLIYFQGNSAPDKSGLPSDRFSAERTGGSVSTLTIQRTQQEDSAVYLCASSLSSEAKNIQYFGAGTRLSVL.

Concerning this clonotype itself: A clone one base away is much larger, so this may be a read error. This CDR3 reads CSARDGPGQGALSGYIF. CDR3 bases: TGCAGTGCTAGAGATGGGCCGGGACAGGGGGCGCTTAGCGGCTACATCTTC. This rearrangement joins TRBV20-1 to TRBJ1-2, with 12 bases that match TRBD1. The germline gives CDR1 DFQATT, CDR2 SNEGSKA (reference sequence). CDR3 length: 17 residues.